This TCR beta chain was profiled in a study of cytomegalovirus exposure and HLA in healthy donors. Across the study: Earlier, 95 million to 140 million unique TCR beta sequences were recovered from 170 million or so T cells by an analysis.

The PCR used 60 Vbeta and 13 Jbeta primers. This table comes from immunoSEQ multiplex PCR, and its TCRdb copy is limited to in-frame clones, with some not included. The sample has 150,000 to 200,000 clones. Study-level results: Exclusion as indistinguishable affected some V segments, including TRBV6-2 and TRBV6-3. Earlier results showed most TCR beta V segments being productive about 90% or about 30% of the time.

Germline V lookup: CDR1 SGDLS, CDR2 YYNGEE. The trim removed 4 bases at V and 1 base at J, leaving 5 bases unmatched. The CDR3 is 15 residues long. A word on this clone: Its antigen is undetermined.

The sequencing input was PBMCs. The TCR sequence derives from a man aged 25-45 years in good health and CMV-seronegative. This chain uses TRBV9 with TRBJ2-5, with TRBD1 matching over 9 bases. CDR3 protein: CASSSGTGSQETQYF. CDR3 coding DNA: TGTGCCAGCAGCTCCGGGACAGGGTCCCAAGAGACCCAGTACTTC.